This T cell receptor (beta chain) was profiled in a study of shared clonotypes between healthy human individuals. CDR3 size: 14 residues. Germline V gene lookup returns CDR1 SQVTM and CDR2 ANQGSEA. The V end was cut by 7 bases, the J end by 0 bases, with 15 bases between. TCRdb keeps only in-frame clones here, not all; method: immunoSEQ multiplex PCR. The profile shows roughly 1,100,000 clones, approximately 68% of them singletons. Overall study findings and caveats: Sharing across four donors was seen in 4% to 6.5% of naive CD4 clonotypes. Few donors limited the genetic and exposure-history diversity represented.

At least ten counts were recorded for this clone. Antigen unknown. Sequencing was performed on memory CD4+ T cells sorted from blood. As to subset: CD45RA-negative fraction. The chain couples TRBV29-1 to TRBJ1-1, with D possibly matching TRBD1 (6 bases). The clonotype originates from a man aged 18 to 35 in good health. The CDR3 sequence: CSGITGLVNTEAFF. In nucleotides, the CDR3 is TGCAGCGGCATCACAGGGCTGGTGAACACTGAAGCTTTCTTT. The full variable domain, its missing parts supplied by reference TRBV29-1 and TRBJ1-1, is SAVISQKPSRDICQRGTSLTIQCQVDSQVTMMFWYRQQPGQSLTLIATANQGSEATYESGFVIDKFPISRPNLTFSTLTVSNMSPEDSSIYLCSGITGLVNTEAFFGQGTRLTVV.